This T cell receptor beta chain was sequenced in a study of T cell repertoires in cytomegalovirus infection. This clonotype was found a few times. Antigen: not known. Trimming removed 5 bases from V and 4 bases from J; junction bases left unmatched: 4. This CDR3 has 14 amino acids. Germline-derived CDR1 and CDR2 are LGHNT and FRNRAP. MiXCR, run by TCRdb on the reads, gives a single entry per CDR3 protein. The table has 100,000 to 150,000 distinct CDR3 sequences, over 25% seen once. V and J are TRBV12-5 and TRBJ2-1, with 8 bases fitting TRBD2. Source: CD8+ T cells from cultured PBMCs, taken from culture after CMV antigen stimulation. The receptor's source is a human donor in good health (CMV status not recorded). Some clones in this sample may be carry-over from other donors' samples. The CDR3 region has the DNA TGTGCTAGTGGTGGGACTAGTCCTTACAATGAGCAGTTCTTC. Encoded protein: CASGGTSPYNEQFF.